This T cell receptor (beta chain) was identified during a study of tumor-infiltrating lymphocytes in primary liver carcinoma. Study-wide context: Measuring roughly 4.2 to 11 cm across, the tumors were staged as T1-T3 N0M0.

Starting material for RNA and DNA co-extraction consisted of roughly 19-31 mg of unsorted bulk tissue. Patients were chronically HBV-infected and treatment-naive. Per the germline V gene, CDR1 is SGHAT and CDR2 is FQNNGV. The V gene end was trimmed by 5 bases and the J gene end by 2 bases; junction bases not matched to a gene: 22. There are 20 residues in the CDR3. A constant-region primer primed TCR beta cDNA synthesis from about 0.55 ug of total RNA. Employing slightly modified ARM-PCR, three nested multiplex PCR rounds were run, and these gave rise to the TCR beta libraries. A C-beta reverse primer and TRBV1-TRBV30 forward primers served in each of the first two PCR rounds, at ten to eleven cycles apiece. TCRdb independently ran MiXCR on the multiplex PCR reads; one entry per CDR3 protein. The sample consists of about 120,000 distinct CDR3 sequences, about two thirds of them appearing once.

V and J are TRBV11-2 and TRBJ2-7; 9 nucleotides match TRBD2. The sequence derives from a woman aged 55-69 years with primary liver carcinoma and hepatitis B virus infection. Material: tumor-adjacent normal liver tissue. The CDR3 region is CASSTIPRLAEGQKPYEQYF. DNA of the CDR3: TGTGCCAGCAGCACCATTCCCCGACTAGCGGAAGGGCAGAAACCCTACGAGCAGTACTTC.